The following is a T cell receptor (beta chain) sequence with its context. Antigen unknown. Relying on iRepertoire HTBI primers and Arm-PCR of CDR3 regions, the team built TCR beta libraries. TCRdb re-derived calls from the multiplex PCR reads in MiXCR, one entry per CDR3 protein. This sample has 410,000 or so distinct CDR3 sequences, with more than 12% found just once. This entry belongs to a study of regulatory T cells in long-lasting Graves disease. Study-wide points: Peripheral blood alone, not thyroid tissue, underwent study.

Time point of the sample: newly diagnosed GD, antithyroid drugs for less than 3 months. PBMCs provided the RNA from which the TCR library was made. The data were also submitted as part of a second study, on T cells in Graves' hyperthyroidism and ophthalmopathy.

The specimen was peripheral blood mononuclear cells (PBMCs), collected at new diagnosis, from a patient treated with antithyroid drugs. This TCR derives from a woman in her twenties or thirties with Graves disease.

CDR3 protein: CASSLRLAGSQETQYF. The CDR3 DNA follows: TGTGCCAGCAGCCTACGACTAGCGGGTAGTCAAGAGACCCAGTACTTC. V usage is TRBV3-1 and J usage is TRBJ2-5, with TRBD2 matching over 10 bases. The V gene's germline CDR1 is LGHDT and CDR2 YNNKEL (reference sequence). The CDR3 is 16 amino acids. The V gene end was trimmed by 4 bases and the J gene end by 2 bases; junction bases not matched to a gene: 7.